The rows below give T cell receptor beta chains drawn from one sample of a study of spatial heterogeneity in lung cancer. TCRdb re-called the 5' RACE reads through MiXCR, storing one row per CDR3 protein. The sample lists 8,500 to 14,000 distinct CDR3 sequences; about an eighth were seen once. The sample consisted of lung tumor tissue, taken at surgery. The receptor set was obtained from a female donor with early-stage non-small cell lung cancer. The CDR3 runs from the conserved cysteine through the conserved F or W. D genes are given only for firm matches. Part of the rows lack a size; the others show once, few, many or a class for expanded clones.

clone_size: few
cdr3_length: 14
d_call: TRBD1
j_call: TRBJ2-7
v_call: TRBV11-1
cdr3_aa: CASSLPRGLGEQYF
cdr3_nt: TGTGCCAGCAGCCTTCCGAGGGGGCTGGGCGAGCAGTACTTC

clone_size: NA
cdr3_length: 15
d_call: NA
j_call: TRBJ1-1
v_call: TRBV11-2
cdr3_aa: CASSLIAGVVTEAFF
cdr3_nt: TGTGCCAGCAGCCTCATCGCAGGGGTGGTGACTGAAGCTTTCTTT

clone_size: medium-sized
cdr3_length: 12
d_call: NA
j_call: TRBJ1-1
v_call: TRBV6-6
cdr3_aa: CASSQVNTEAFF
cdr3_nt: TGTGCCAGCAGTCAGGTGAACACTGAAGCTTTCTTT

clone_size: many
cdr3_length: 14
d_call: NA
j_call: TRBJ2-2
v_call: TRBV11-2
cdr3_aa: CASSSLTSTGELFF
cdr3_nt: TGTGCCAGCAGCTCCCTGACTAGCACCGGGGAGCTGTTTTTT

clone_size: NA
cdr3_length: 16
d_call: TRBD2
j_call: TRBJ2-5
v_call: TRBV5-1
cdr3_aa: CASSPNLLAGAETQYF
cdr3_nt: TGCGCCAGCAGCCCGAACCTTCTAGCGGGAGCTGAGACCCAGTACTTC

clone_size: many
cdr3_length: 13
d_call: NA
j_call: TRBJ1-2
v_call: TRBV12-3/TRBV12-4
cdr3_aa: CASSPGTIYGYTF
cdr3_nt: TGTGCCAGCAGTCCTGGGACGATCTATGGCTACACCTTC

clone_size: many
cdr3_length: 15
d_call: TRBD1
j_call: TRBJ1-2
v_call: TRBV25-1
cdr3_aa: CASSEWGDSFYGYTF
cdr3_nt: TGTGCCAGCAGTGAATGGGGGGACAGCTTCTATGGCTACACCTTC

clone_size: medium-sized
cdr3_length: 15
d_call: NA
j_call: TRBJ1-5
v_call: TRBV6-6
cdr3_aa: CASSYSGGENQPQHF
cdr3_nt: TGTGCCAGCAGTTACTCGGGGGGGGAAAATCAGCCCCAGCATTTT

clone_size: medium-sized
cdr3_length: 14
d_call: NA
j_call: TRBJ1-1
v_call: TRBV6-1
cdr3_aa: CASRGIGQSAEAFF
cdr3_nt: TGTGCCAGCAGGGGTATTGGACAGTCTGCTGAAGCTTTCTTT

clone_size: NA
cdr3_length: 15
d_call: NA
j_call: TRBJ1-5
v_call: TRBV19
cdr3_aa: CASCLGGVSNQPQHF
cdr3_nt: TGTGCCAGTTGTCTCGGGGGCGTTAGCAATCAGCCCCAGCATTTT

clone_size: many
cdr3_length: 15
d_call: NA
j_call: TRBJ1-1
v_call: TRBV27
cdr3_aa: CASSFGTGEATEAFF
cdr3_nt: TGTGCCAGCAGTTTCGGGACGGGTGAGGCCACTGAAGCTTTCTTT

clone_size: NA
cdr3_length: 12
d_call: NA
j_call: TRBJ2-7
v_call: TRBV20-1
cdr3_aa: CSALLVEYEQYF
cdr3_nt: TGCAGTGCTTTGCTAGTCGAATACGAGCAGTACTTC

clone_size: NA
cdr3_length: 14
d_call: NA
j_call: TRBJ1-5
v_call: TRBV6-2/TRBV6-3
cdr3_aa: CASKRSLSNQPQHF
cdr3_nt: TGTGCCAGCAAAAGGTCGTTGAGCAATCAGCCCCAGCATTTT